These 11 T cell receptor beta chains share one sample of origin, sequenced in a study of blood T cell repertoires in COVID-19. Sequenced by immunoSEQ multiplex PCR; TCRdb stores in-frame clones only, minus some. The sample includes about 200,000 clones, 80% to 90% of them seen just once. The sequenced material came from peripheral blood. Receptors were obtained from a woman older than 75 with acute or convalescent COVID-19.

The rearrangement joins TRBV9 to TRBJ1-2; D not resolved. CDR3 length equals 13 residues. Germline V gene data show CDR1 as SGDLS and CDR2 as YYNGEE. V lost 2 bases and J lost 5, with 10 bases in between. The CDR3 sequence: CASSVAVGYGYTF. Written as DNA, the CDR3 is TGTGCCAGCAGCGTCGCGGTGGGTTATGGCTACACCTTC.

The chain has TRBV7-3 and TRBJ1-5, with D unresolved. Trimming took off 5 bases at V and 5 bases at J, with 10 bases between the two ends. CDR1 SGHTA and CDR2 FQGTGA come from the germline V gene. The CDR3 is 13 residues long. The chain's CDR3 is CASSPGRDQPQHF. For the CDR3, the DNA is TGTGCCAGCAGCCCCGGGAGGGATCAGCCCCAGCATTTT.

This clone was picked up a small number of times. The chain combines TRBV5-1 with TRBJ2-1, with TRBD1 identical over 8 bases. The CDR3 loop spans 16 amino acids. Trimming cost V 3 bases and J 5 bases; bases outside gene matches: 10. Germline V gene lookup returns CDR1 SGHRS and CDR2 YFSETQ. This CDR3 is CASSYQSRDRNNEQFF. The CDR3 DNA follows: TGCGCCAGCAGCTACCAGTCCCGGGACAGGAACAATGAGCAGTTCTTC.

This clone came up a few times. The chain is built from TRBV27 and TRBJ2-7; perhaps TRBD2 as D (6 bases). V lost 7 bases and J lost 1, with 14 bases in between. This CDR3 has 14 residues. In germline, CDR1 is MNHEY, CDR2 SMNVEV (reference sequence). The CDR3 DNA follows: TGTGCCAGCAAGACTAGACCGGTTTCCTACGAGCAGTACTTC. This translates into CASKTRPVSYEQYF.

In DNA, the CDR3 is TGTGCCAGCAGCTTAGGGCCCTTGAGCTCTGGAAACACCATATATTTT. Its protein product is CASSLGPLSSGNTIYF. The rearrangement uses TRBV7-3 and TRBJ1-3, with D uncertain. The CDR3 contains 16 residues. The V end was cut by 2 bases, the J end by 0 bases, with 11 bases between. The germline gives CDR1 SGHTA, CDR2 FQGTGA.

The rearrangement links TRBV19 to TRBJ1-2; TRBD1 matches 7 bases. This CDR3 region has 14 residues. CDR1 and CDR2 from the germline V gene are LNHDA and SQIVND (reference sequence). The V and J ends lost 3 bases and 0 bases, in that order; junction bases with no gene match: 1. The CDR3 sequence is CASSIGQANYGYTF. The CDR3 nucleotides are TGTGCCAGTAGTATCGGACAGGCTAACTATGGCTACACCTTC.

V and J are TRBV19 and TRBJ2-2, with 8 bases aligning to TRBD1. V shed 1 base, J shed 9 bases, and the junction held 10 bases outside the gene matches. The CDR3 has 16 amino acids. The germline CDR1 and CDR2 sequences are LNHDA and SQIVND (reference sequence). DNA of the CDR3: TGTGCCAGTAGTATAGCCCAGGGGGCTGGGTCAAGGGAGCTGTTTTTT. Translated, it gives CASSIAQGAGSRELFF.

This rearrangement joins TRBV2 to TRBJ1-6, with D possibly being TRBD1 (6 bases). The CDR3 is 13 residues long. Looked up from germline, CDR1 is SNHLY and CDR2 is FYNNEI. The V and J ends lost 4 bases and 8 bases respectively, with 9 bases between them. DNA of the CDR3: TGTGCCAGCAGTGTGGCAGGGGATTCACCCCTCCACTTT. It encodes CASSVAGDSPLHF. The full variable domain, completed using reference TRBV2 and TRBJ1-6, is EPEVTQTPSHQVTQMGQEVILRCVPISNHLYFYWYRQILGQKVEFLVSFYNNEISEKSEIFDDQFSVERPDGSNFTLKIRSTKLEDSAMYFCASSVAGDSPLHFGNGTRLTVT.

CDR3 bases: TGTGCCAGTACGATCGGGAGAATAAGCACAGATACGCAGTATTTT. It yields the protein CASTIGRISTDTQYF. The chain recombines TRBV19 with TRBJ2-3; possible D gene TRBD2, 6 bases. Trimming stripped 7 bases from V and 0 bases from J, with 14 bases between. There are 15 residues in the CDR3. Germline-derived CDR1 and CDR2 are LNHDA and SQIVND (reference sequence).

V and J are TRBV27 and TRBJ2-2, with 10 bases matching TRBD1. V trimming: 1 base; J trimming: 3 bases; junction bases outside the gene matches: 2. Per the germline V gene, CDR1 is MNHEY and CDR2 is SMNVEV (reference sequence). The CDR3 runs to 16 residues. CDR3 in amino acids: CASSLFGTGDTGELFF. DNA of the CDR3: TGTGCCAGCAGTTTATTCGGGACAGGGGACACCGGGGAGCTGTTTTTT.

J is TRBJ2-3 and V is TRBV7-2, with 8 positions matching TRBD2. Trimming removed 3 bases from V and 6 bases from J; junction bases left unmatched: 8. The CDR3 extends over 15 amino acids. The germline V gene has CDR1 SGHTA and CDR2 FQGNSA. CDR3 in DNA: TGTGCCAGCAGCTTGAGTAGCGGGGCCACGGATACGCAGTATTTT. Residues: CASSLSSGATDTQYF.